A selection of T cell receptor beta chains follows, all from one sample in a study of T-cell memory formation after mild COVID-19. TCRdb called the 5' RACE reads again in MiXCR, with one record for every CDR3 protein. The sample carries approximately 170,000 distinct CDR3 sequences, 10% to 15% recorded once. Input material: PBMCs or a T cell subset sorted from them (not recorded which). All receptors derive from a man younger than 35 who had mild COVID-19 (a few samples of this study predate the infection). Cell type and time point are not known. CDR3s include the opening cysteine and the closing phenylalanine or tryptophan.

V: TRBV20-1; J: TRBJ2-1; CDR3: CSAKDTGIYNEQFF
V: TRBV6-5; J: TRBJ1-4; CDR3: CDSSSPRDPTNEKLFF
V: TRBV24-1; J: TRBJ1-5; CDR3: CATSDRGADQPQHF
V: TRBV7-3; J: TRBJ2-3; CDR3: CASRYPGSDTQYF
V: TRBV5-1; J: TRBJ2-3; CDR3: CASRTSSTDTQYF
V: TRBV12-3/TRBV12-4; J: TRBJ2-5; CDR3: CASSLNPAQETQYF
V: TRBV19; J: TRBJ1-2; CDR3: CASSISQGVGYGYTF
V: TRBV5-1; J: TRBJ1-6; CDR3: CASSLEGRLTPLHF
V: TRBV7-2; J: TRBJ2-1; CDR3: CASSRDRDRANEQFF
V: TRBV28; J: TRBJ2-3; CDR3: CAGRTVGETDTQYF
V: TRBV7-9; J: TRBJ1-1; CDR3: CASSPRHGGTTEAFF
V: TRBV10-3; J: TRBJ2-5; CDR3: CAISGLAGTQETQYF
V: TRBV7-2; J: TRBJ2-3; CDR3: CASSLRGGLADTQYF
V: TRBV21-1; J: TRBJ2-7; CDR3: CASSSYDRSLISEQYF
V: TRBV24-1; J: TRBJ1-5; CDR3: CATSDITGSSNQPQHF
V: TRBV5-1; J: TRBJ2-2; CDR3: CASSLGGPTGELFF
V: TRBV12-3/TRBV12-4; J: TRBJ2-4; CDR3: CASTRQGAGIQYF
V: TRBV6-2/TRBV6-3; J: TRBJ2-3; CDR3: CASSSVASTDTQYF
V: TRBV7-9; J: TRBJ2-4; CDR3: CASSLEGPAVQYF